Below, 2 T cell receptor beta chains from the same sample are listed, as sequenced in a study of glioma-infiltrating T cells. TCR alpha and beta CDR3 regions were amplified from RNA using iRepertoire nested multiplex PCR. TCRdb itself ran the multiplex PCR reads through MiXCR, one entry per CDR3 protein. The sample lists 90,000 to 110,000 distinct CDR3 sequences, about 25% occurring once. Sequencing used glioma tissue, nonneoplastic brain tissue, or PBMCs (not recorded which). Every receptor here comes from a human donor with low-grade glioma or glioblastoma, undergoing nonglioma brain surgery, or in good health (not recorded which).

At least ten counts were recorded for this clonotype. The chain employs TRBV25-1 and TRBJ2-7; D possibly uses TRBD1 or TRBD2 (6 bases each). V was trimmed by 3 bases and J by 0 bases, leaving 12 bases between them. This CDR3 has 15 residues. CDR1 and CDR2 from the germline V gene are MGHDK and SYGVNS. The CDR3 reads CASSDMGGYSYEQYF. The DNA for the CDR3 is TGTGCCAGCAGTGATATGGGGGGCTACTCCTACGAGCAGTACTTC.

Notes on this clonotype: Being one base from a much bigger clone, this may be a read error. The V call is TRBV7-3, the J call TRBJ1-1, with 7 bases aligning to TRBD1. V was clipped by 5 bases and J by 5 bases; unmatched bases: 20. The CDR3 extends over 18 amino acids. Germline CDR1 is SGHTA and CDR2 is FQGTGA. The CDR3 region has the DNA TGTGCCAGCAGCCGGGGACAGTTGAGTCGGGGGCTTAAAACTGAAGCTTTCTTT. Residues: CASSRGQLSRGLKTEAFF.